This TCR beta chain was profiled in a study of T cell responses to AZD1222 COVID-19 vaccine. Study results and limitations: No day 14 peak samples; only post-peak repertoires were characterized. CD4 TCRs covered the whole spike, strongest at regions 160-218 and 743-854. There were mostly white British donors and more females than males, and clonal diversity was possibly underestimated.

Sequencing used immunoSEQ multiplex PCR; TCRdb keeps in-frame clones, though not all of them. Of roughly 150,000 clones listed, about 89% are singletons. With regard to this clone: Its antigen is still unknown.

The CDR3 has 12 amino acids. V was shortened by 3 bases and J by 6 bases, with 7 bases between the two germline ends. Per the germline V gene, CDR1 is SGHTA and CDR2 is FQGTGA. V usage is TRBV7-3 and J usage is TRBJ2-3; TRBD1 might be the D (5 bases). The receptor was isolated from an adult who received the AZD1222 COVID-19 vaccine. The material was peripheral blood, obtained 28 days after the second AZD1222 dose. The CDR3 nucleotides read TGTGCCAGCAGCTTCTCAGGGGATACGCAGTATTTT. This translates into CASSFSGDTQYF.